A selection of T cell receptor beta chains follows, all from one sample in a study of cytomegalovirus exposure and HLA in healthy donors. Assay: immunoSEQ multiplex PCR; the TCRdb copy retains only in-frame clones and omits some. The sample includes approximately 86,000 clones, more than 70% seen only once; the top ten take just over 3%. Sequencing was done on a sample of PBMCs. The receptors shown here come from a man aged 40-49 years in good health and CMV-seronegative. The conserved cysteine and the conserved F or W are not part of the CDR3 here. The order of the fields is J gene, V gene, CDR3 protein.

>TRBJ2-5|TRBV28
ASSRTASYQETQY
>TRBJ2-7|TRBV6-5
ASRERDNEQY
>TRBJ2-7|TRBV4-1
ASSRGLAGAYEQY
>TRBJ2-3|TRBV7-2
ASSSGLYTDTQY
>TRBJ2-5|TRBV7-3
ASSLTGVRETQY
>TRBJ2-7|TRBV27
ASSLTAGTGSSYEQY
>TRBJ2-1|TRBV7-7
ASSLVAGGPGEQF
>TRBJ2-7|TRBV6-5
ASSYRGAGGVDEQY
>TRBJ1-5|TRBV21-1
ASSQGEPNQPQH
>TRBJ1-2|TRBV19
ASNDRTNNYGYT
>TRBJ2-1|TRBV19
ASSIASGGINEQF
>TRBJ2-1|TRBV4-1
ASSRLPGLAGGIDEQF
>TRBJ1-6|TRBV5-6
ASSYRDESSPLH
>TRBJ1-1|TRBV30
ACATTGDSAF
>TRBJ1-4|TRBV5-4
ASSPDGVTNEKLF
>TRBJ2-7|TRBV15
ATSRVRGRYEQY
>TRBJ1-2|TRBV7-2
ASSLTDIGGYT
>TRBJ1-2|TRBV5-1
ASSPDRAYGYT
>TRBJ2-2|TRBV18
ASSPGQMYTGELF
>TRBJ1-3|TRBV4-1
ASSQKWGRFGNTIY
>TRBJ1-5|TRBV27
ASSSHTGDKADQPQH
>TRBJ2-3|TRBV9
ASSPLFPPVTQY
>TRBJ2-5|TRBV9
ASSAILGGETQY